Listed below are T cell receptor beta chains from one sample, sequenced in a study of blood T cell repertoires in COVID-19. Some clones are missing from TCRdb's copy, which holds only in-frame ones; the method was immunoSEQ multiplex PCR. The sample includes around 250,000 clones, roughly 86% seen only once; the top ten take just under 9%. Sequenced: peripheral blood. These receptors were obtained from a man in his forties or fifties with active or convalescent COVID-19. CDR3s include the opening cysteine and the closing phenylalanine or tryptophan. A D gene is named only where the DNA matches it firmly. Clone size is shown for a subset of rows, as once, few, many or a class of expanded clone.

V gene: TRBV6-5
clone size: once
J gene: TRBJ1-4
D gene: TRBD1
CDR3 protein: CASLPGQGNEKLFF
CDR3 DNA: TGTGCCAGCTTGCCGGGACAGGGTAATGAAAAACTATTTTTT

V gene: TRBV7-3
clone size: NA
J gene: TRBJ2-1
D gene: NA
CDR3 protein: CASSSKRATGHEQFF
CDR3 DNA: TGTGCCAGCAGTTCTAAGCGGGCAACCGGCCATGAGCAGTTCTTC

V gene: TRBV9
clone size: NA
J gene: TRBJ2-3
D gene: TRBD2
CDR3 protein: CASSAFQSRLAGPLGTDTQYF
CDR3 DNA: TGTGCCAGCAGCGCCTTCCAGAGTCGACTAGCGGGACCATTGGGTACAGATACGCAGTATTTT

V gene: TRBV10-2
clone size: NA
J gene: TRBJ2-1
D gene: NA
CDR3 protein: CASGQQGYEQFF
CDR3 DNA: TGCGCCAGCGGACAACAAGGCTATGAGCAGTTCTTC

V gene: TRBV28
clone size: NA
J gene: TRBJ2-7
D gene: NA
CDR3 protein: CASSLGGEQYF
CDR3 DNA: TGTGCCAGCAGTTTAGGCGGCGAGCAGTACTTC

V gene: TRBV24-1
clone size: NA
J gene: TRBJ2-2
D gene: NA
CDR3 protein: CATTGNTGELFF
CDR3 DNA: TGTGCCACCACAGGGAACACCGGGGAGCTGTTTTTT

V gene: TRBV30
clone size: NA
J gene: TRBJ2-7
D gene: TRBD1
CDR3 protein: CAWGQGRNEQYF
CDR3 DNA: TGTGCCTGGGGACAGGGGCGAAACGAGCAGTACTTC

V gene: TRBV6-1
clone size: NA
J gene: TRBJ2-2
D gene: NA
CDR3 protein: CASTNGTHNTGELFF
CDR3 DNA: TGTGCCAGCACCAACGGGACTCACAACACCGGGGAGCTGTTTTTT

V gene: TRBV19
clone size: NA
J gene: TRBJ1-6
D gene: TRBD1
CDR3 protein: CASSATGGPSPLHF
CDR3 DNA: TGTGCCAGTAGTGCGACAGGGGGCCCTTCACCCCTCCACTTT

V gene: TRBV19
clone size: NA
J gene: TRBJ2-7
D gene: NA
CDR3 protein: CASSISGQGVYEQYF
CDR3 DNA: TGTGCCAGTAGTATATCTGGGCAGGGTGTCTACGAGCAGTACTTC

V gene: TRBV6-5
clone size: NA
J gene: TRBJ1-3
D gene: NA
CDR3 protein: CASSYSTGSGNTIYF
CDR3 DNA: TGTGCCAGCAGTTACTCGACAGGCTCTGGAAACACCATATATTTT

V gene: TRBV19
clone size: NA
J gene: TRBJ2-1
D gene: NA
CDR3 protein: CASRTGYEQFF
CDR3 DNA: TGTGCCAGTAGGACGGGATATGAGCAGTTCTTC

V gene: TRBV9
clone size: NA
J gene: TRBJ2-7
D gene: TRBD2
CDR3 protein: CASSVGLAGAAYEQYF
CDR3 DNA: TGTGCCAGCAGCGTAGGGCTAGCGGGGGCCGCCTACGAGCAGTACTTC

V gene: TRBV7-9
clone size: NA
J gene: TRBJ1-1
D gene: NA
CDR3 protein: CASSLVQGRLREAFF
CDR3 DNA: TGTGCCAGCAGCTTAGTACAGGGAAGGCTGCGTGAAGCTTTCTTT

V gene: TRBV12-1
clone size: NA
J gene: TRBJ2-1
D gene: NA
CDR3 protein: CASSLTPNEQFF
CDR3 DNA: TGTGCCAGCAGCCTTACACCGAATGAGCAGTTCTTC

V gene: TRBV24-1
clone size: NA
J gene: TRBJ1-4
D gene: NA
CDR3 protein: CATSERRGGEKLFF
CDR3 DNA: TGTGCCACCAGTGAAAGGAGAGGGGGAGAAAAACTGTTTTTT

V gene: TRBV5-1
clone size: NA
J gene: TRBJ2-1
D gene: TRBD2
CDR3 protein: CASSPGLAGGLSSYNEQFF
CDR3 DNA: TGCGCCAGCAGCCCGGGACTAGCGGGGGGCTTGAGCTCCTACAATGAGCAGTTCTTC

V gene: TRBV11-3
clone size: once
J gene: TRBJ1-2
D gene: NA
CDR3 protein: CASSLGSNGYTF
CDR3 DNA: TGTGCCAGCAGCTTAGGGAGTAATGGCTACACCTTC

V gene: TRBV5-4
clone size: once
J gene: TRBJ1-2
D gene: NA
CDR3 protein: CASSGGQALPENTF
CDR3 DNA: TGTGCCAGCAGCGGCGGGCAGGCCCTTCCCGAGAACACCTTC